The 24 T cell receptor beta chains given below trace back to one sample, sequenced in a study of blood T cell repertoires in COVID-19. Sequencing was performed with immunoSEQ multiplex PCR; in TCRdb, only in-frame clones are kept and a portion is missing. The sample has 250,000 to 300,000 clones; 89% are singletons. Sequencing was done on a sample of peripheral blood. Receptor source: a woman in her forties who had recovered from COVID-19.

The chain joins TRBV7-2 to TRBJ2-1, with 8 bases identical to TRBD2. The CDR3 contains 14 residues. Per germline, CDR1 SGHTA and CDR2 FQGNSA. The trim removed 3 bases at V and 8 bases at J, leaving 6 bases unmatched. In nucleotides, the CDR3 is TGTGCCAGCAGCTTTGCGGGGGGCTTTTATGAGCAGTTCTTC. It is translated as CASSFAGGFYEQFF.

The genes are TRBV2 and TRBJ1-4; 7 bases align to TRBD1. V lost 4 bases, J lost 6 bases, and 5 bases stayed unmatched. Looked up from germline, CDR1 is SNHLY and CDR2 is FYNNEI. This CDR3 spans 14 amino acids. The CDR3 loop reads CASSAPGGYEKLFF. In DNA form, the CDR3 reads TGTGCCAGCAGTGCGCCAGGGGGTTATGAAAAACTGTTTTTT.

The V gene is TRBV11-2, the J gene TRBJ2-5, with a weak D call TRBD1 (5 bases). V was trimmed by 1 base and J by 1 base, leaving 13 bases between them. The germline CDR1 and CDR2 sequences are SGHAT and FQNNGV. This CDR3 spans 16 amino acids. The CDR3 is CASSLVSGQSQETQYF. CDR3 sequence (DNA): TGTGCCAGCAGCTTAGTATCAGGGCAGTCCCAAGAGACCCAGTACTTC.

V is TRBV10-3 and J is TRBJ1-2; 8 nucleotides align to TRBD1. The CDR3 runs 13 residues. CDR1 is ENHRY, CDR2 SYGVKD, per germline. V lost 3 bases, J lost 9 bases, and 6 bases stayed unmatched. CDR3 nucleotides: TGTGCCATCAGTGACGGGCAGGGGGCGAGCTACACCTTC. It translates to CAISDGQGASYTF.

The V gene is TRBV18, the J gene TRBJ2-1; D gene ambiguous. In germline, CDR1 is KGHSH, CDR2 LQKENI. V was shortened by 3 bases and J by 4 bases, with 7 bases between the two germline ends. The CDR3 covers 13 residues. The CDR3: CASSPYRYNEQFF. The DNA of the CDR3 is TGTGCCAGCTCACCCTATAGATACAATGAGCAGTTCTTC.

The chain employs TRBV5-1 and TRBJ1-1; a possible D gene is TRBD1 (6 bases). The V end was cut by 2 bases, the J end by 2 bases, with 13 bases between. This CDR3 region has 15 residues. Germline V CDR1 and CDR2: SGHRS, YFSETQ. The CDR3 sequence is CASSFIRQVNTEAFF. In DNA, the CDR3 is TGCGCCAGCAGCTTTATCCGACAGGTAAACACTGAAGCTTTCTTT.

The V gene is TRBV3-1 (or the pseudogene TRBV3-2), the J gene TRBJ2-2; tentative D call: TRBD2 (5 bases). The V end was cut by 1 base, the J end by 7 bases, with 7 bases between. CDR1 and CDR2 from the germline V gene are LGHDT and YNNKEL (reference sequence). The CDR3 is made up of 13 amino acids. CDR3 bases: TGTGCCAGCAGCCAAGGGGGAGTCGGGGAGCTGTTTTTT. Translation gives CASSQGGVGELFF.

The rearrangement uses TRBV9 and TRBJ2-1, with 8 bases matching TRBD2. This CDR3 contains 15 residues. Germline-derived CDR1 and CDR2 are SGDLS and YYNGEE. Trimming removed 4 bases from V and 3 bases from J; junction bases left unmatched: 6. The CDR3 region is CASSKQREFYNEQFF. The CDR3 DNA sequence: TGTGCCAGCAGCAAACAGCGGGAGTTCTACAATGAGCAGTTCTTC.

The chain has TRBV19 and TRBJ1-1, with D perhaps matching TRBD1 (5 bases). V lost 5 bases and J 10 bases, leaving 14 bases between the germline ends. The CDR3 length is 12 residues. Germline V gene sequence: CDR1 LNHDA, CDR2 SQIVND (reference sequence). CDR3 in DNA: TGTGCCAGTAGTGCACAAGGGGCCATAGCTTTCTTT. Translation: CASSAQGAIAFF.

The chain uses TRBV30 and TRBJ1-1; the match to TRBD1 covers 9 bases. The CDR3 spans 13 residues. The germline V gene has CDR1 GTSNPN and CDR2 SVGIG (reference sequence). J was trimmed by 4 bases and V by 1 base; bases with no gene match: 1. As DNA, the CDR3 is TGTGCCTGGAGTGGACAGGGGGGCACTGAAGCTTTCTTT. This encodes CAWSGQGGTEAFF.

The chain is built from TRBV19 and TRBJ2-5; the D gene is possibly TRBD2 (5 bases). This CDR3 is 14 amino acids long. Germline CDR1 is LNHDA and CDR2 is SQIVND (reference sequence). Trimming took off 3 bases at V and 0 bases at J, with 8 bases between the two ends. CDR3 bases: TGTGCCAGTAGTATTGGAGGTCACCAAGAGACCCAGTACTTC. It encodes CASSIGGHQETQYF.

The rearrangement joins TRBV7-9 to TRBJ1-3; D remains unclear. The ends were cut back, 5 bases at V and 2 bases at J, with 13 bases in the middle. The CDR3 spans 15 residues. The germline CDR1 and CDR2 sequences are SEHNR and FQNEAQ (reference sequence). The CDR3 bases are TGTGCCAGCAGCCCCCCTTTGTTAACTGGAAACACCATATATTTT. Residues: CASSPPLLTGNTIYF.

The gene calls are TRBV2 and TRBJ2-5, with D possibly matching TRBD1 (6 bases). CDR1 is SNHLY and CDR2 is FYNNEI in the germline V gene. CDR3 size: 14 residues. V was shortened by 7 bases and J by 0 bases, with 12 bases between the two germline ends. In DNA, the CDR3 is TGTGCCAGCAAAACAGGGCAATACCAAGAGACCCAGTACTTC. Amino acids: CASKTGQYQETQYF.

This chain joins TRBV7-6 and TRBJ1-1; 8 bases fit TRBD1. CDR1 is SGHVS and CDR2 is FNYEAQ in the germline V gene. CDR3 length equals 16 residues. J lost 7 bases, V lost 1 base, and 11 bases had no gene match. CDR3 loop: CASSLGGAGGTGEAFF. The DNA of the CDR3 is TGTGCCAGCAGCTTAGGAGGGGCAGGGGGCACCGGTGAAGCTTTCTTT.

The CDR3 nucleotides read TGCGCCAGCGGGGTATCAGGGCCAGGAAACACCATATATTTT. Amino acids: CASGVSGPGNTIYF. V usage is TRBV10-2 and J usage is TRBJ1-3, with a weak D call TRBD1 (5 bases). This CDR3 contains 14 residues. Germline CDR1 and CDR2: WSHSY and SAAADI. Trimming left V 8 bases short and J 4 bases short, with 15 bases between.

The chain links TRBV3-1 (or the pseudogene TRBV3-2) to TRBJ2-1, with D possibly matching TRBD1 (6 bases). The germline V gene has CDR1 LGHDT and CDR2 YNNKEL (reference sequence). V dropped 0 bases and J dropped 9 bases, with 15 bases sitting between them. This CDR3 comprises 15 residues. This chain's CDR3 is CASSQEGAGAGEQFF. The CDR3 bases are TGTGCCAGCAGCCAAGAGGGGGCAGGGGCTGGTGAGCAGTTCTTC.

The chain employs TRBV2 and TRBJ1-5; the match to TRBD1 covers 7 bases. The J segment lost 3 bases and the V segment lost 8 bases, leaving 4 bases of the junction unmatched. The CDR3 covers 13 residues. Germline lookup yields CDR1 SNHLY and CDR2 FYNNEI. This chain's CDR3 is CASQDRANQPQHF. The CDR3 DNA reads TGTGCCAGCCAAGACAGGGCCAATCAGCCCCAGCATTTT.

This sequence joins TRBV3-1 (or the pseudogene TRBV3-2) and TRBJ2-2, with 7 bases fitting TRBD2. V lost 6 bases, J lost 7 bases, and 8 bases stayed unmatched. The CDR3 is 14 residues long. In germline, CDR1 is LGHDT, CDR2 YNNKEL (reference sequence). The CDR3 DNA reads as TGTGCCAGCAGGTTCAGGGCGGGGGACGGGGAGCTGTTTTTT. This sequence encodes CASRFRAGDGELFF.

V and J are TRBV2 and TRBJ1-1; 10 bases are shared with TRBD1. Trimming removed 6 bases from V and 1 base from J; junction bases left unmatched: 5. The germline CDR1 and CDR2 sequences are SNHLY and FYNNEI. The CDR3 is 15 residues long. CDR3 amino acids: CASRGDRGRNTEAFF. The CDR3 DNA sequence: TGTGCCAGCAGAGGGGACAGGGGAAGGAACACTGAAGCTTTCTTT.

DNA of the CDR3: TGTGCCAGCAGCTTCGCTACCGGGACAGCGTCTCAGCCCCAGCATTTT. Residues: CASSFATGTASQPQHF. The rearrangement joins TRBV7-9 to TRBJ1-5, with 7 bases lining up with TRBD1. Looked up from germline, CDR1 is SEHNR and CDR2 is FQNEAQ (reference sequence). The CDR3 contains 16 residues. V gave up 3 bases and J gave up 6 bases; unmatched junction bases: 11.

CDR3 coding DNA: TGCGCCAGCAGCCGGGGACAGGGGAACTACGAGCAGTACTTC. Its translation: CASSRGQGNYEQYF. V gene TRBV5-1 combines with J gene TRBJ2-7, with 10 bases matching TRBD1. The CDR3 spans 14 residues. The germline V gene encodes CDR1 SGHRS and CDR2 YFSETQ. V lost 4 bases and J lost 3; bases outside the gene matches: 4.

This chain links TRBV20-1 with TRBJ1-6, with D unresolved. V lost 3 bases to trimming and J lost 7 bases, with 7 bases between them. The germline CDR1 and CDR2 sequences are DFQATT and SNEGSKA (reference sequence). The CDR3 loop spans 12 amino acids. The DNA of the CDR3 is TGCAGTGCTAGTGGCGGAAATTCACCCCTCCACTTT. Its translation is CSASGGNSPLHF.

This clone was seen once. The rearrangement uses TRBV13 and TRBJ1-4; TRBD1 aligns across 10 bases. V lost 4 bases, J lost 11 bases, and 13 bases stayed unmatched. CDR3 length equals 16 residues. Germline V gene lookup returns CDR1 PRHDT and CDR2 FYEKMQ (reference sequence). In DNA form, the CDR3 reads TGTGCCAGCAGCTCCAGGCCGGGACAGGGGTCGGGGAAACTGTTTTTT. It codes for CASSSRPGQGSGKLFF.

The chain combines TRBV10-2 with TRBJ1-1; D not certain. The CDR3 is made up of 13 amino acids. Germline V gene data show CDR1 as WSHSY and CDR2 as SAAADI. With 3 bases removed from V and 1 base from J, the gap between germline ends came to 6 bases. In nucleotides, the CDR3 is TGCGCCAGCAGTGATTTTCAGAACACTGAAGCTTTCTTT. Its translation: CASSDFQNTEAFF.